These T cell receptor beta chains were read from a single sample in a study of blood T cell repertoires in COVID-19. Clones were sequenced by immunoSEQ multiplex PCR, and TCRdb holds only the in-frame ones, with some missing. Of 250,000 or so clones in the sample, around nine tenths were seen once. Material: peripheral blood. These receptor sequences come from a man younger than 45 with active or convalescent COVID-19. Each CDR3 is given without its conserved first and last residue. A D gene is named only where the DNA matches it firmly.

V	D	J	CDR3
TRBV5-6	TRBD1	TRBJ2-3	ASSMDRGSTDTQY
TRBV18	TRBD2	TRBJ2-3	ASSPTRGGADTQY
TRBV5-6	TRBD2	TRBJ2-5	ASSLTGGTETQY
TRBV2	-	TRBJ2-7	ASSEAGGGADRY
TRBV7-2	-	TRBJ2-7	ASSYGGRPYEQY
TRBV27	TRBD2	TRBJ2-1	ACAGGLSYNEQF
TRBV10-3	TRBD2	TRBJ2-3	AISDLSKRGNTDTQY
TRBV2	-	TRBJ1-5	ASSESGGGRGPQH
TRBV5-6	TRBD2	TRBJ2-1	ASSLVLAGGYNEQF
TRBV7-2	TRBD2	TRBJ2-3	ASRLAGVTDTQY
TRBV5-1	-	TRBJ2-1	ASRLETYNEQF
TRBV4-1	-	TRBJ2-1	ASSPDYHSTYNEQF
TRBV11-3	TRBD2	TRBJ2-5	ASSLGRGETTQY
TRBV7-2	-	TRBJ1-1	ASSFYSGEAF
TRBV5-1	-	TRBJ1-1	ASSLAGGRQMNTEAF
TRBV3-1/TRBV3-2	TRBD1	TRBJ1-2	ASSQHDPRDSYGYT
TRBV10-3	TRBD2	TRBJ2-1	ARIPGLAGVSSYNEQF
TRBV5-1	-	TRBJ1-3	ASSSDSFSGNTIY
TRBV6-5	-	TRBJ1-1	ASSYYRVPNTEAF
TRBV19	-	TRBJ2-2	ASSPGFPGELF
TRBV3-1/TRBV3-2	TRBD1	TRBJ2-7	ASSHSDRGPSYEQY
TRBV13	TRBD2	TRBJ2-1	ASSSRSSGGGNNEQF
TRBV4-1	-	TRBJ1-1	ASSRQGRTEAF
TRBV7-9	TRBD2	TRBJ2-1	ASSPSGGEQF
TRBV5-1	TRBD1	TRBJ1-4	ASSLGTGDEKLF
TRBV5-1	-	TRBJ2-1	ASSGQSSYNEQF
TRBV3-1/TRBV3-2	-	TRBJ1-2	ASSQGSSPAYT
TRBV6-1	TRBD1	TRBJ2-7	ASSEKPGTGGGYEQY
TRBV1	-	TRBJ1-5	TSSQAGGNSNQPQH
TRBV7-2	TRBD1	TRBJ2-2	ASSPWTGAGELF
TRBV4-3	-	TRBJ2-1	ASSPAGTEDEQF
TRBV19	TRBD1	TRBJ2-2	ASHNPGTGGTGELF
TRBV19	-	TRBJ2-7	ASSPIGSSYEQY
TRBV18	-	TRBJ2-3	ASSESQGGTDTQY
TRBV6-1	-	TRBJ1-5	ASSEEGDVDQPQH
TRBV19	-	TRBJ2-7	ASSPRGRESTYEQY
TRBV4-3	TRBD1	TRBJ1-6	ASSQVTGGVSPLH
TRBV6-5	-	TRBJ1-1	ASSPGVGEAF
TRBV19	-	TRBJ2-1	ASRSQGNNEQF
TRBV9	-	TRBJ1-1	ASSVYEGPGLTEAF
TRBV6-6	-	TRBJ2-5	ASRLGAETQY
TRBV10-1	TRBD1	TRBJ1-2	ASSDPGGDYGYT